The 21 T cell receptor beta chains below come from one sample, sequenced in a study of T-cell memory formation after mild COVID-19. TCRdb re-called the 5' RACE reads through MiXCR, storing one row per CDR3 protein. The table lists around 250,000 distinct CDR3 sequences, about 16% of them singletons. Sequenced input: PBMCs or a T cell subset sorted from them (not recorded which). The source of these receptors is an adult woman who had mild COVID-19 (a few samples of this study predate the infection). Cell type and time point are not known.

The chain recombines TRBV30 with TRBJ2-3; D is unclear. There are 11 residues in the CDR3. Germline V lookup: CDR1 GTSNPN, CDR2 SVGIG (reference sequence). V dropped 1 base and J dropped 3 bases, with 2 bases sitting between them. The CDR3 DNA is TGTGCCTGGAGTGCAACAGATACGCAGTATTTT. It specifies CAWSATDTQYF.

This chain links TRBV20-1 with TRBJ2-1; 7 bases match TRBD1. The junction had 8 bases not matched to a gene; V was cut back by 6 bases and J by 9 bases. The CDR3 has 12 amino acids. The germline V gene encodes CDR1 DFQATT and CDR2 SNEGSKA (reference sequence). CDR3 DNA: TGCAGTGCCGAGGGGGCCCGCAGTGAGCAGTTCTTC. This sequence encodes CSAEGARSEQFF.

The V gene is TRBV6-5, the J gene TRBJ1-2, with 7 positions matching TRBD1. Germline V lookup: CDR1 MNHEY, CDR2 SVGAGI. The length of the CDR3 is 14 residues. J lost 5 bases, V lost 0 bases, and 3 bases had no gene match. The CDR3, as DNA: TGTGCCAGCAGTTACTCCGACAGGGCGTATGGCTACACCTTC. Residues: CASSYSDRAYGYTF.

The chain has TRBV5-1 and TRBJ1-6, with a tentative D call TRBD1 (5 bases). The CDR3 is 16 residues long. V lost 0 bases and J lost 8, with 15 bases in between. Per germline, CDR1 SGHRS and CDR2 YFSETQ. The CDR3 spells CASSLVGQVMDSPLHF. The CDR3 nucleotides read TGCGCCAGCAGCTTGGTGGGGCAGGTAATGGATTCACCCCTCCACTTT.

This clonotype was seen at least ten times. CDR3 sequence reads: CASSPGLISYNEQFF. The DNA of the CDR3 is TGCGCCAGCAGCCCAGGACTTATCTCCTACAATGAGCAGTTCTTC. The chain combines TRBV5-1 with TRBJ2-1; possibly TRBD2 for D (5 bases). The CDR3 totals 15 residues. Germline values: CDR1 SGHRS, CDR2 YFSETQ. V gave up 4 bases and J gave up 0 bases, with 11 bases separating them.

This clonotype occurred a few times. The chain has TRBV7-2 and TRBJ1-2; TRBD1 matches 8 bases. This CDR3 region has 14 residues. Per germline, CDR1 SGHTA and CDR2 FQGNSA. The J segment lost 7 bases and the V segment lost 5 bases, leaving 9 bases of the junction unmatched. In DNA form, the CDR3 reads TGTGCCAGCAGCCGCGGACAGGGCTTTGTTGGCTACACCTTC. Amino acids: CASSRGQGFVGYTF.

The sample holds a few counts of this clonotype. The chain joins TRBV11-3 to TRBJ2-1; D may be TRBD2 (6 bases). CDR1 is SGHNT and CDR2 is YENEEA in the germline V gene. The CDR3 totals 13 residues. V gave up 6 bases and J gave up 2 bases, with 8 bases separating them. Written as DNA, the CDR3 is TGTGCCAGCAGACGACTAGCCTACAATGAGCAGTTCTTC. Its translation: CASRRLAYNEQFF.

The chain has TRBV20-1 and TRBJ1-2; no clear D gene. CDR1 is DFQATT, CDR2 SNEGSKA, per germline (reference sequence). CDR3 length: 14 amino acids. The ends were cut back, 6 bases at V and 4 bases at J, with 18 bases in the middle. The CDR3 DNA is TGCAGTGCCAACAGACCTCGGCCCCCCTATGGCTACACCTTC. Its protein is CSANRPRPPYGYTF.

This clonotype was detected a few times. V usage is TRBV12-3 or TRBV12-4 and J usage is TRBJ2-1; 14 bases fit TRBD2. Trimming took 3 bases from V and 9 from J; bases not matched to a gene: 7. The CDR3 has 16 residues. The DNA of the CDR3 is TGTGCCAGCAGTTTTGCCGGGACTAGCGGGAGAGGTGAGCAGTTCTTC. Encoded protein: CASSFAGTSGRGEQFF.

In its sample, this clonotype was seen a few times. This rearrangement joins TRBV7-2 to TRBJ2-1; 10 nucleotides match TRBD2. CDR3 size: 14 residues. The ends lost 7 bases at V and 8 bases at J; junction bases unmatched: 8. Germline CDR1 and CDR2: SGHTA and FQGNSA. The CDR3 loop is CASIFSGRFDEQFF. DNA for the CDR3: TGTGCCAGCATCTTTAGCGGGAGGTTCGATGAGCAGTTCTTC.

The chain combines TRBV12-3 or TRBV12-4 with TRBJ2-7, with a tentative D call TRBD1 (5 bases). This CDR3 has 14 amino acids. V dropped 2 bases and J dropped 3 bases, with 11 bases sitting between them. The CDR3 nucleotides are TGTGCCAGCAGTTTAAGTGGGGCCCTCTACGAGCAGTACTTC. It encodes CASSLSGALYEQYF.

The chain is built from TRBV5-1 and TRBJ2-3; TRBD1 or TRBD2 may be the D gene (5 bases each). V was trimmed by 2 bases and J by 2 bases, leaving 9 bases between them. Germline values: CDR1 SGHRS, CDR2 YFSETQ. There are 14 residues in the CDR3. The CDR3: CASSFSGTTDTQYF. Written as DNA, the CDR3 is TGCGCCAGCAGCTTCTCCGGGACCACAGATACGCAGTATTTT. Variable domain in full (rest from reference TRBV5-1 and TRBJ2-3): KAGVTQTPRYLIKTRGQQVTLSCSPISGHRSVSWYQQTPGQGLQFLFEYFSETQRNKGNFPGRFSGRQFSNSRSEMNVSTLELGDSALYLCASSFSGTTDTQYFGPGTRLTVL.

J is TRBJ1-1 and V is TRBV30; no definite D call. Germline CDR1 GTSNPN, CDR2 SVGIG (reference sequence). V shed 1 base and J shed 1 base, with 7 bases lying between them. The CDR3 runs to 13 residues. Here the CDR3 reads CAWSELANTEAFF. The CDR3, as DNA: TGTGCCTGGAGTGAGTTGGCGAACACTGAAGCTTTCTTT.

The rearrangement uses TRBV3-1 and TRBJ1-2; D gene uncertain. The germline gives CDR1 LGHDT, CDR2 YNNKEL (reference sequence). The V gene lost 1 base and the J gene lost 6 bases, with 12 bases spanning the gap. The CDR3 is 14 residues long. DNA for the CDR3: TGTGCCAGCAGCCAAGTGCGGCAGCAGAATGGCTACACCTTC. Translated: CASSQVRQQNGYTF.

V gene TRBV5-1 combines with J gene TRBJ2-1; TRBD2 might be the D (5 bases). The CDR3 is 14 residues long. CDR1 is SGHRS, CDR2 YFSETQ, per germline. V was pared by 4 bases and J by 8 bases, with 16 bases between. The CDR3 is CASSPERVGDEQFF. The CDR3 coding sequence is TGCGCCAGCAGCCCAGAGAGGGTCGGTGATGAGCAGTTCTTC.

V is TRBV2 and J is TRBJ2-7; D ambiguous. Germline V gene sequence: CDR1 SNHLY, CDR2 FYNNEI. This CDR3 is built from 14 residues. The V and J ends lost 0 bases and 6 bases respectively, with 12 bases between them. The CDR3 protein is CASSEAPRDGEQYF. For the CDR3, the DNA is TGTGCCAGCAGTGAAGCCCCACGCGATGGCGAGCAGTACTTC.

This clonotype has more than one count but fewer than ten. The CDR3 region is CASSQAQGVEKLFF. In nucleotides, the CDR3 is TGCGCCAGCAGCCAAGCCCAGGGTGTGGAAAAACTGTTTTTT. The chain recombines TRBV4-1 with TRBJ1-4; D is possibly TRBD1 (5 bases). Germline CDR1 MGHRA, CDR2 YSYEKL. V was pared by 1 base and J by 8 bases, with 11 bases between. There are 14 residues in the CDR3.

This clonotype was detected many times. V and J are TRBV5-1 and TRBJ1-1; perhaps TRBD1 as D (5 bases). Between the trimmed V and J ends, which lost 0 bases and 9 bases, there was a span of 15 bases. CDR1 is SGHRS and CDR2 is YFSETQ in the germline V gene. The CDR3 runs to 14 residues. CDR3 residues: CASSLEGRGRQAFF. CDR3 nucleotide sequence: TGCGCCAGCAGCTTGGAAGGTAGGGGCAGGCAAGCTTTCTTT.

This clonotype was observed once. The chain has TRBV3-1 and TRBJ1-5; D possibly corresponds to TRBD1 (5 bases). Germline assignment: CDR1 LGHDT and CDR2 YNNKEL (reference sequence). V was trimmed by 0 bases and J by 2 bases, leaving 11 bases between them. CDR3 length equals 16 residues. The CDR3 protein is CASSQDSGTCNQPQHF. The CDR3 bases are TGTGCCAGCAGCCAAGATAGCGGGACGTGCAATCAGCCCCAGCATTTT.

The chain employs TRBV11-3 and TRBJ1-3; D gene ambiguous. V lost 3 bases, J lost 4 bases, and 16 bases lay in between. This CDR3 comprises 16 residues. CDR1 is SGHNT and CDR2 is YENEEA in the germline V gene. CDR3 residues: CASSFDQASRGNTIYF. The CDR3 nucleotides are TGTGCCAGCAGCTTTGATCAGGCCTCGAGGGGAAACACCATATATTTT.

The sample holds a few counts of this clonotype. V gene TRBV7-2 combines with J gene TRBJ1-2, with D possibly matching TRBD1 (6 bases). CDR1 is SGHTA, CDR2 FQGNSA, per germline. The CDR3 covers 13 residues. The V gene lost 3 bases and the J gene lost 8 bases, with 13 bases spanning the gap. The CDR3 nucleotides read TGTGCCAGCAGCTTCCTTCAGGGGAACGGCTACACCTTC. Its protein is CASSFLQGNGYTF.